This T cell receptor beta chain originates from a study of cytomegalovirus exposure and HLA in healthy donors. Study-wide points: The Asian-associated ancestry cluster reportedly had fewer N-insertions than the approximately 610-donor mean in a later analysis.

V was shortened by 7 bases and J by 6 bases, with 21 bases between the two germline ends. The CDR3 covers 15 residues. Germline assignment: CDR1 LNHDA and CDR2 SQIVND (reference sequence). This clone was observed a single time. Its antigen is still unknown. Primers: 60 Vbeta forward and 13 Jbeta reverse. Assay used: immunoSEQ multiplex PCR; TCRdb lists only in-frame clones, some missing. The table shows about 140,000 clones, with around 78% occurring only once. The sample comprised PBMCs. The chain has TRBV19 and TRBJ1-1, with a possible D match to TRBD1 (5 bases). This TCR came from a male donor in good health and CMV-seronegative. The chain's CDR3 is CASNDPGGRSAEAFF. The CDR3, as DNA: TGTGCCAGTAACGACCCGGGGGGGAGGAGCGCTGAAGCTTTCTTT.